This TCR beta chain was sequenced in a study of T-cell reconstitution after alpha-beta-depleted transplantation in children. Study-level points and caveats: There were reportedly several hundred expanded graft clones from which alpha-beta T cells came about two months after transplant.

TCRbeta library preparation incorporated unique molecular identifiers. TCRdb re-analysed the PCR reads in MiXCR, keeping a single row per CDR3 protein. Of approximately 490,000 distinct CDR3 sequences listed, 10% are singletons. This clonotype appeared many times. Its antigen is unknown. The sample was PBMCs, taken before TCRalphabeta/CD19-depleted stem cell transplant. The source of this sequence is a child aged 2 to 15 with inherited bone marrow failure, due to receive a stem cell transplant.

CDR3 nucleotides: TGTGCCAGCACCTCTAGCGGGAGAGGGGTTGAGCAGTTCTTC. Its translation is CASTSSGRGVEQFF. The rearrangement joins TRBV6-1 to TRBJ2-1; 10 nucleotides line up with TRBD2. Trimming at V came to 7 bases and at J to 9 bases, leaving 9 bases not matched to a gene. The CDR3 runs 14 residues. Germline CDR1 reads MNHNS; CDR2 reads SASEGT.